This T cell receptor beta chain was retrieved from a study of blood T cell repertoires in COVID-19 (dated by TCRdb to 2018 to 2021). For the study in its entirety: Collaborator samples came from the United States, Italy and Spain and covered acute and convalescent phases of COVID-19. Sample metadata almost always included a de-identified subject ID, COVID-19 status, age in years and sex. Where available, HLA class I and class II types were obtained from metadata supplied by the sample provider rather than from assay-based typing. A freely available public database, intended as a resource for researchers studying the immune response to SARS-CoV-2, is where the repertoires were released. Samples came from the ongoing ImmuneRACE study (first 160 participants) plus 1,254 subjects from 6 global collaborators. The material from the prospective study consisted of cDNA or gDNA derived from T cells, B-cell-depleted T cells, or PBMCs. Deeply sampled blood TCRbeta repertoires from subjects exposed to, actively infected with, or recovered from COVID-19 were included in the dataset.

The collaborating institutions used their own protocols to collect whole blood in K2EDTA tubes. Collaborator samples were shipped for TCRbeta analysis as frozen whole blood, isolated PBMCs, or DNA extracted from either sample type. V and J are trimmed by 4 bases and 5 bases, and the gene matches miss 7 bases of the junction. The CDR3 runs 14 residues from the cysteine to the phenylalanine. Only the CDR3 portion is preserved as DNA: 42 bases, with reading frame beginning at the first base. The germline V gene (reference sequence) gives CDR1 as LNHDA and CDR2 as SQIVND. Regarding this clone: What antigen it recognizes has not been identified. The record has no base qualities; no much larger clone is one base away.

The immunoSEQ Assay, a bias-controlled multiplex PCR, was used to amplify TCRbeta CDR3 regions from genomic DNA. The published analysis was carried out like this. The number of nucleated cells in each sample was estimated from the amplification of reference gene primers within the assay. To quantify the absolute abundance of each unique TCRbeta CDR3 rearrangement, sequence reads were collapsed and filtered. For each sample, productive Simpson clonality was calculated as the square root of Simpson's diversity index across productive rearrangements. What TCRdb holds here is the immuneACCESS table cut down to in-frame rearrangements. Part of the clones is not present; checked against another copy, under half of the missing clones reflect an unresolved V gene, and the others are unexplained. For V, J and clone size, that table is used; D and trimming come from the DNA. The table for this sample lists approximately 120,000 clones; about 86% of them were counted only once. The top ten constitute more than 3% of the sample.

Overall study outcomes, separate from this receptor: Clinical and demographic metadata were provided uncurated, with the amount varying by source and participant.

The material sequenced was peripheral blood. The sequence links TRBV19 to TRBJ1-2; a stretch of 7 junction bases matches TRBD1. The sequence came from a woman between 45 and 60 years old with acute or convalescent COVID-19. The CDR3 amino acid sequence is: CASSTPQGLYGYTF. The DNA is as follows: TGTGCCAGTAGTACACCACAGGGGCTTTATGGCTACACCTTC.